Listed below are T cell receptor beta chains from one sample, sequenced in a study of cytomegalovirus exposure and HLA in healthy donors. Sequenced by immunoSEQ multiplex PCR; TCRdb stores in-frame clones only, minus some. The table lists 130,000 or so clones, over 65% of them singletons, with 4.3% in the top ten. The sample comprised PBMCs. The receptors originated from a man younger than 35 in good health and CMV-seropositive. Both conserved end residues are part of each CDR3. The D gene is left open where the match is weak. Not all rows give a size; the values are once, few, many and, for expanded clones, a class.

clone size: .
J gene: TRBJ1-4
V gene: TRBV5-1
D gene: TRBD1
CDR3 DNA: TGCGCCAGCAGCTACGGGCCGGACAGGGGGCTAAGTGAAAAACTGTTTTTT
CDR3 protein: CASSYGPDRGLSEKLFF

clone size: .
J gene: TRBJ2-7
V gene: TRBV4-2
D gene: .
CDR3 DNA: TGTGCCAGCAGCCGCACAACAGGGTTGGACGAGCAGTACTTC
CDR3 protein: CASSRTTGLDEQYF

clone size: .
J gene: TRBJ2-7
V gene: TRBV6-1
D gene: TRBD2
CDR3 DNA: TGTGCCAGCAGTTCATATCGGGGGGGGTACGAGCAGTACTTC
CDR3 protein: CASSSYRGGYEQYF

clone size: .
J gene: TRBJ2-5
V gene: TRBV15
D gene: .
CDR3 DNA: TGTGCCACCAGCAGAGCTGGTACTGAGACCCAGTACTTC
CDR3 protein: CATSRAGTETQYF

clone size: .
J gene: TRBJ2-5
V gene: TRBV6-6
D gene: .
CDR3 DNA: TGTGCCAGCAGTTACTCAGAGGTCGGCGAGACCCAGTACTTC
CDR3 protein: CASSYSEVGETQYF

clone size: .
J gene: TRBJ1-3
V gene: TRBV15
D gene: .
CDR3 DNA: TGTGCCACCAGCAGAGACCCAGGGTTTTCAGGAAACACCATATATTTT
CDR3 protein: CATSRDPGFSGNTIYF

clone size: .
J gene: TRBJ2-3
V gene: TRBV5-6
D gene: TRBD2
CDR3 DNA: TGTGCCAGCAGCTTGGGCCGCCGACTAGCGGCAGATACGCAGTATTTT
CDR3 protein: CASSLGRRLAADTQYF

clone size: .
J gene: TRBJ2-7
V gene: TRBV11-2
D gene: .
CDR3 DNA: TGTGCCAGCAGCACCGGGACTTCTTTACTTTGGCAGTACTTC
CDR3 protein: CASSTGTSLLWQYF

clone size: .
J gene: TRBJ2-7
V gene: TRBV11-2
D gene: TRBD1
CDR3 DNA: TGTGCCAGCAGCTTGACAGGGCTCCCACCCTACGAGCAGTACTTC
CDR3 protein: CASSLTGLPPYEQYF

clone size: .
J gene: TRBJ1-4
V gene: TRBV28
D gene: .
CDR3 DNA: TGTGCCAGCATCAAACAGGGCTGGGAAAAACTGTTTTTT
CDR3 protein: CASIKQGWEKLFF

clone size: .
J gene: TRBJ1-2
V gene: TRBV10-2
D gene: .
CDR3 DNA: TGCGCCAGCCACCTCGCAGGAGCGGCCCGTGGCTACACCTTC
CDR3 protein: CASHLAGAARGYTF

clone size: once
J gene: TRBJ1-5
V gene: TRBV6-6
D gene: .
CDR3 DNA: TGTGCCAGCAGCCCCGACAGGAATCAGCCCCAGCATTTT
CDR3 protein: CASSPDRNQPQHF

clone size: few
J gene: TRBJ2-5
V gene: TRBV7-6
D gene: TRBD2
CDR3 DNA: TGTGCCAGCAGCTTAGTAGCGGGTGGGGAGACCCAGTACTTC
CDR3 protein: CASSLVAGGETQYF

clone size: .
J gene: TRBJ1-2
V gene: TRBV28
D gene: .
CDR3 DNA: TGTGCCAGCAGCCAAAACTTCCGGGTCTATGGCTACACCTTC
CDR3 protein: CASSQNFRVYGYTF

clone size: .
J gene: TRBJ2-7
V gene: TRBV6-5
D gene: .
CDR3 DNA: TGTGCCAGCAGTTACTCGCAGGCGTCCTACGAGCAGTACTTC
CDR3 protein: CASSYSQASYEQYF

clone size: .
J gene: TRBJ2-2
V gene: TRBV5-1
D gene: TRBD2
CDR3 DNA: TGCGCCAGCAGCGTGCCCAACCGGGCGGGAGGTAGCGTCGGGGAGCTGTTTTTT
CDR3 protein: CASSVPNRAGGSVGELFF

clone size: .
J gene: TRBJ2-3
V gene: TRBV2
D gene: TRBD2
CDR3 DNA: TGTGCCAGCAGTACCGTACGTAGCGGGGCCAGCACAGATACGCAGTATTTT
CDR3 protein: CASSTVRSGASTDTQYF

clone size: few
J gene: TRBJ1-4
V gene: TRBV4-2
D gene: TRBD1
CDR3 DNA: TGTGCCAGCAGCCAGACAGGGGGCCAGGAAAAACTGTTTTTT
CDR3 protein: CASSQTGGQEKLFF

clone size: .
J gene: TRBJ2-5
V gene: TRBV7-2
D gene: .
CDR3 DNA: TGTGCCAGCAGCTTAGCGTCGACTAGTCGAGAGACCCAGTACTTC
CDR3 protein: CASSLASTSRETQYF

clone size: .
J gene: TRBJ1-2
V gene: TRBV7-9
D gene: .
CDR3 DNA: TGTGCCAGCAGCTTAGTAGGGGAAGGATTCTCTGGCTACACCTTC
CDR3 protein: CASSLVGEGFSGYTF

clone size: .
J gene: TRBJ2-1
V gene: TRBV6-5
D gene: TRBD2
CDR3 DNA: TGTGCCAGCAGCCAACCGGGACTAGCTCGCAATGAGCAGTTCTTC
CDR3 protein: CASSQPGLARNEQFF

clone size: .
J gene: TRBJ1-6
V gene: TRBV5-6
D gene: .
CDR3 DNA: TGTGCCAGCAGCTTTCGTGATGTGGGGCTCTGGCCCCTCCACTTT
CDR3 protein: CASSFRDVGLWPLHF

clone size: .
J gene: TRBJ1-1
V gene: TRBV5-1
D gene: .
CDR3 DNA: TGCGCCAGCACCACACAGGGAACCACTGAAGCTTTCTTT
CDR3 protein: CASTTQGTTEAFF

clone size: .
J gene: TRBJ2-5
V gene: TRBV6-1
D gene: TRBD2
CDR3 DNA: TGTGCCAGCAGCTCCCGGACTAGCGGGGGGGAGACCCAGTACTTC
CDR3 protein: CASSSRTSGGETQYF

clone size: .
J gene: TRBJ1-5
V gene: TRBV27
D gene: .
CDR3 DNA: TGTGCCAGCAGTTGGGGCGCCACGGGTAGCAATCAGCCCCAGCATTTT
CDR3 protein: CASSWGATGSNQPQHF

clone size: once
J gene: TRBJ1-6
V gene: TRBV19
D gene: TRBD1
CDR3 DNA: TGTGCCAGTAGGAGAGGGACAGGGGGCGCAAATAATTCACCCCTCCACTTT
CDR3 protein: CASRRGTGGANNSPLHF

clone size: .
J gene: TRBJ2-7
V gene: TRBV7-9
D gene: TRBD1
CDR3 DNA: TGTGCCAGCAGCTTAGGGAGAGACAGGGACGAGCAGTACTTC
CDR3 protein: CASSLGRDRDEQYF

clone size: .
J gene: TRBJ2-2
V gene: TRBV5-1
D gene: .
CDR3 DNA: TGCGCCAGCAGCCCGGGTGACCGCAAGAACACCGGGGAGCTGTTTTTT
CDR3 protein: CASSPGDRKNTGELFF

clone size: .
J gene: TRBJ1-1
V gene: TRBV6-5
D gene: .
CDR3 DNA: TGTGCCAGCAGTCCCGACTGGACAGTGAACACTGAAGCTTTCTTT
CDR3 protein: CASSPDWTVNTEAFF

clone size: .
J gene: TRBJ1-5
V gene: TRBV27
D gene: .
CDR3 DNA: TGTGCCAGCAGTTTAGGTTCGCAGGGGATGGGGGGCAATCAGCCCCAGCATTTT
CDR3 protein: CASSLGSQGMGGNQPQHF

clone size: once
J gene: TRBJ2-3
V gene: TRBV27
D gene: .
CDR3 DNA: TGTGCCAGCAGTTTGGGCAGAAGTATGCAGTATTTT
CDR3 protein: CASSLGRSMQYF

clone size: few
J gene: TRBJ2-5
V gene: TRBV10-1
D gene: TRBD1
CDR3 DNA: TGCGCCAGCAGTGAGGAGGGACAGGGCCAAGAGACCCAGTACTTC
CDR3 protein: CASSEEGQGQETQYF

clone size: .
J gene: TRBJ1-2
V gene: TRBV5-1
D gene: TRBD1
CDR3 DNA: TGCGCCAGCAGCTTGGGGGACAGGGATAACTATGGCTACACCTTC
CDR3 protein: CASSLGDRDNYGYTF

clone size: .
J gene: TRBJ1-1
V gene: TRBV11-2
D gene: .
CDR3 DNA: TGTGCCAGCAGCTCAAACTCCGGGGGCACTGAAGCTTTCTTT
CDR3 protein: CASSSNSGGTEAFF

clone size: few
J gene: TRBJ2-2
V gene: TRBV5-4
D gene: .
CDR3 DNA: TGTGCCAGCAGCTTGGAAGGGGGTGATCAGCTGTTTTTT
CDR3 protein: CASSLEGGDQLFF

clone size: .
J gene: TRBJ2-7
V gene: TRBV18
D gene: TRBD1
CDR3 DNA: TGTGCCAGCTCACCATCGGGGACAGGGATCTCCTACGAGCAGTACTTC
CDR3 protein: CASSPSGTGISYEQYF

clone size: .
J gene: TRBJ2-2
V gene: TRBV9
D gene: TRBD2
CDR3 DNA: TGTGCCAGCAGCGTAGCTTCCAGCGGGAGGGCCGGGGAGCTGTTTTTT
CDR3 protein: CASSVASSGRAGELFF

clone size: .
J gene: TRBJ2-7
V gene: TRBV28
D gene: TRBD1
CDR3 DNA: TGTGCCAGCAGGGACAGGGGGGAATACTCCTACGAGCAGTACTTC
CDR3 protein: CASRDRGEYSYEQYF

clone size: .
J gene: TRBJ2-1
V gene: TRBV4-1
D gene: TRBD2
CDR3 DNA: TGCGCCAGCAGCCGTAGCGGGAGGGGCTACAATGAGCAGTTCTTC
CDR3 protein: CASSRSGRGYNEQFF

clone size: .
J gene: TRBJ2-1
V gene: TRBV5-8
D gene: .
CDR3 DNA: TGTGCCAGCAGCTTGCTGTGGGCGGAGGGTGAGCAGTTCTTC
CDR3 protein: CASSLLWAEGEQFF

clone size: .
J gene: TRBJ2-1
V gene: TRBV7-8
D gene: .
CDR3 DNA: TGTGCCAGCAGCTTAGTGACTCCAGCGAATGAGCAGTTCTTC
CDR3 protein: CASSLVTPANEQFF

clone size: .
J gene: TRBJ2-1
V gene: TRBV9
D gene: .
CDR3 DNA: TGTGCCAGCAGGGGGAGAGCTTCAAATGAGCAGTTCTTC
CDR3 protein: CASRGRASNEQFF

clone size: .
J gene: TRBJ2-7
V gene: TRBV7-2
D gene: TRBD1
CDR3 DNA: TGTGCCAGCAGCCCCAGGACAGGGGGCTGGTACGAGCAGTACTTC
CDR3 protein: CASSPRTGGWYEQYF

clone size: once
J gene: TRBJ2-7
V gene: TRBV2
D gene: .
CDR3 DNA: TGTGCCAGCAGTGAGGGGGCGCATATTATTTACGAGCAGTACTTC
CDR3 protein: CASSEGAHIIYEQYF

clone size: .
J gene: TRBJ2-3
V gene: TRBV6-8
D gene: .
CDR3 DNA: TGTGCCAGCAGGCCCAACGTTCTAGCGCCTCATCCGGAACCCACAGATACGCAGTATTTT
CDR3 protein: CASRPNVLAPHPEPTDTQYF

clone size: .
J gene: TRBJ1-5
V gene: TRBV7-8
D gene: .
CDR3 DNA: TGTGCCAGCAGCTTAGAACGTCACTCCTCTTCCCCCCAGCATTTT
CDR3 protein: CASSLERHSSSPQHF

clone size: .
J gene: TRBJ2-1
V gene: TRBV15
D gene: TRBD2
CDR3 DNA: TGTGCCACCAGCATCGAAGGGCTAGCGGGAGCTCAGCAGTTCTTC
CDR3 protein: CATSIEGLAGAQQFF

clone size: .
J gene: TRBJ2-2
V gene: TRBV7-2
D gene: TRBD1
CDR3 DNA: TGTGCCAGCAGCTACTCCGGGACAGGGTCCGGGGAGCTGTTTTTT
CDR3 protein: CASSYSGTGSGELFF

clone size: .
J gene: TRBJ1-5
V gene: TRBV21-1
D gene: .
CDR3 DNA: TGTGCCAGCAGCAAAAGGGGACACCTCTTGAATCAGCCCCAGCATTTT
CDR3 protein: CASSKRGHLLNQPQHF

clone size: .
J gene: TRBJ2-2
V gene: TRBV9
D gene: TRBD1
CDR3 DNA: TGTGCCAGCAGCGTAAGGACAGGGGGGTTAGCCGGGGAGCTGTTTTTT
CDR3 protein: CASSVRTGGLAGELFF

clone size: .
J gene: TRBJ1-1
V gene: TRBV6-5
D gene: TRBD1
CDR3 DNA: TGTGCCAGCAGTTACTCGCAGGGGGGAACTGAAGCTTTCTTT
CDR3 protein: CASSYSQGGTEAFF

clone size: .
J gene: TRBJ2-5
V gene: TRBV10-2
D gene: TRBD1
CDR3 DNA: TGCGCCAGCATAAGGACAGGGAAGGGGGAAGAGACCCAGTACTTC
CDR3 protein: CASIRTGKGEETQYF

clone size: .
J gene: TRBJ2-7
V gene: TRBV2
D gene: TRBD1
CDR3 DNA: TGTGCCAGCTTCACGACAGGGGGCGATTACGAGCAGTACTTC
CDR3 protein: CASFTTGGDYEQYF

clone size: .
J gene: TRBJ2-7
V gene: TRBV27
D gene: TRBD2
CDR3 DNA: TGTGCCAGCAGTTCCACTAGCGGGGGCAAGCCCTACGAGCAGTACTTC
CDR3 protein: CASSSTSGGKPYEQYF

clone size: .
J gene: TRBJ2-7
V gene: TRBV20-1
D gene: .
CDR3 DNA: TGCAGTGCTAGGCAGGCTTACGAGCAGTACTTC
CDR3 protein: CSARQAYEQYF

clone size: .
J gene: TRBJ2-2
V gene: TRBV19
D gene: TRBD2
CDR3 DNA: TGTGCCAGTAGTATGGGGAGGGGCGCCGGGGAGCTGTTTTTT
CDR3 protein: CASSMGRGAGELFF

clone size: .
J gene: TRBJ1-2
V gene: TRBV7-9
D gene: TRBD1
CDR3 DNA: TGTGCCAGCAGACAGGACAGGAACTATGGCTACACCTTC
CDR3 protein: CASRQDRNYGYTF

clone size: .
J gene: TRBJ2-7
V gene: TRBV28
D gene: .
CDR3 DNA: TGTGCCAGCAGTTTACGGACAGTTGCCTACGAGCAGTACTTC
CDR3 protein: CASSLRTVAYEQYF

clone size: .
J gene: TRBJ1-1
V gene: TRBV11-1
D gene: .
CDR3 DNA: TGTGCCAGCAGCCCCAGGGGTCGGTTCGAAGCTTTCTTT
CDR3 protein: CASSPRGRFEAFF